This T cell receptor (beta chain) was sequenced in a study of blood T cell repertoires in COVID-19. As for the study in general: Collection of acute and convalescent COVID-19 samples took place in the United States, Italy and Spain. In each case, the material was cDNA or gDNA derived from T cells, B-cell-depleted T cells, or PBMCs.

Original handling: Reference gene primer amplification gave estimated nucleated cell counts. Libraries were prepared by immunoSEQ multiplex PCR; TCRdb keeps only in-frame clonotypes and omits some of them. V and J calls and clone size are copied from that table; D and trimming were computed from the DNA. The table records roughly 110,000 clones, 71% of them present only once. This clone was detected only a few times. Sequencing was done on a sample of peripheral blood. The receptor's source is a human donor with acute or convalescent COVID-19. The donor label of this sample is uncertain.

CDR3 sequence reads: CASSPNFGGGRTEAFF. CDR3 in DNA: TGTGCCAGCAGTCCTAATTTTGGGGGGGGAAGAACTGAAGCTTTCTTT. The V gene is TRBV28, the J gene TRBJ1-1; maybe TRBD1 (5 bases). V lost 5 bases to trimming and J lost 5 bases, with 21 bases between them. The CDR3 is 16 amino acids. Germline V CDR1 and CDR2: MDHEN, SYDVKM.